The sequence of this T cell receptor beta chain was determined in a study of cytomegalovirus exposure and HLA in healthy donors. V lost 3 bases and J lost 3, with 11 bases in between. Germline V gives CDR1 LNHDA, CDR2 SQIVND (reference sequence). The CDR3 runs to 14 residues. Using immunoSEQ multiplex PCR, the repertoire was profiled, and TCRdb retains in-frame clones only, with some absent. The sample comprises fewer than 150,000 clones, about 87% of which are singletons, and around 2% rests with the top ten. The sequencing sample was made of PBMCs. The sequence was collected from a man between 18 and 29 years old in good health and CMV-seronegative. V gene TRBV19 combines with J gene TRBJ1-1, with a weak D call TRBD1 (5 bases). CDR3 amino acids: CASSMGWGDTEAFF. The CDR3 bases are TGTGCCAGTAGTATGGGATGGGGGGACACTGAAGCTTTCTTT. The variable domain in full, completed from reference TRBV19 and TRBJ1-1, reads DGGITQSPKYLFRKEGQNVTLSCEQNLNHDAMYWYRQDPGQGLRLIYYSQIVNDFQKGDIAEGYSVSREKKESFPLTVTSAQKNPTAFYLCASSMGWGDTEAFFGQGTRLTVV.